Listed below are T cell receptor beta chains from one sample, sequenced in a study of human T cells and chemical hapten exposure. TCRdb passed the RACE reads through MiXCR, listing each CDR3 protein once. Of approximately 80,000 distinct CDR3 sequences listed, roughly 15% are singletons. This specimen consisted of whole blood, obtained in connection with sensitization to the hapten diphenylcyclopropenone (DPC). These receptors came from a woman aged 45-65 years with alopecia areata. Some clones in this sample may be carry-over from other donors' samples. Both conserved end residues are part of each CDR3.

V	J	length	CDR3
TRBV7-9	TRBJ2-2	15	CASSLSGANTGELFF
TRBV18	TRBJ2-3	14	CASSPPGRWDTQYF
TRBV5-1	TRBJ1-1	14	CASSAGTGDTEAFF
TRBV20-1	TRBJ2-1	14	CSARVAGANNEQFF
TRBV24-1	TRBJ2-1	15	CATSDFEGRDNEQFF
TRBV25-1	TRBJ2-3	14	CASSRGDSTDTQYF
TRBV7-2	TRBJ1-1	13	CASSLTPNTEAFF
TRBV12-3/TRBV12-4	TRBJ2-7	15	CASSYGLAGGDEQYF
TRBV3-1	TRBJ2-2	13	CASSQRTPGELFF
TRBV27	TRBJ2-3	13	CASSLVITGPQYF
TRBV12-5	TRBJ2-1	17	CASGLGTSGRVVNEQFF
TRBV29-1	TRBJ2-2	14	CSVEDQAYTGELFF
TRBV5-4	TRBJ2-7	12	CASSRDRYEQYF
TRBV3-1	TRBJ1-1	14	CASSQAGPRAEAFF
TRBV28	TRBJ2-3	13	CASSLPGTDTQYF
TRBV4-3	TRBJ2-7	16	CASSQVISGGTYEQYF
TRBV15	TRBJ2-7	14	CATGGPGGPGEQYF
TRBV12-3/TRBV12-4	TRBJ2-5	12	CASSRQGETQYF
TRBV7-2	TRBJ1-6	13	CASSQDYNSPLHF
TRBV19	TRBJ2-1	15	CASSTRQSSYNEQFF
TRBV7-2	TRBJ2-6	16	CASSFEGAPGANVLTF
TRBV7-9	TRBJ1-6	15	CASSPLGGSNSPLHF
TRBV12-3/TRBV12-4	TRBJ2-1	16	CASSFRGEMAYNEQFF
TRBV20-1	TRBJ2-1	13	CSARDRDYNEQFF
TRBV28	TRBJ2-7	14	CASRSGLSPYEQYF
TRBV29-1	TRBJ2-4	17	CSVEGGGAALAKNIQYF
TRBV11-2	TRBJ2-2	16	CASSLDLALIGGELFF
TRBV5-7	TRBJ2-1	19	CASSLEPGGPRLLYNEQFF
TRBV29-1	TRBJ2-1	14	CSVGGLGLYNEQFF
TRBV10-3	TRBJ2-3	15	CAIKSTGGETDTQYF
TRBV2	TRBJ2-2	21	CASSATIPGLAGETNTGELFF
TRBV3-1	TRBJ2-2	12	CASSQVSGELFF
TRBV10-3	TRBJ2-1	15	CAISEREVSYNEQFF
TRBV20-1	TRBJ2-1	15	CSALPSSARYNEQFF
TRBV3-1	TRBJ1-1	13	CASSQTQNTEAFF
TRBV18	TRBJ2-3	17	CASSPVKGTGGRDTQYF
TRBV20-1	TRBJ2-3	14	CSAPDRRATDTQYF
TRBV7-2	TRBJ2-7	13	CASSPMGAGEQYF
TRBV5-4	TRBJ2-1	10	CASSLKSRFF
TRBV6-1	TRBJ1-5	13	CASSATTVRPQHF
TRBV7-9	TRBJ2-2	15	CASSHRDASLRRLFF
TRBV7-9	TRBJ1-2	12	CASSLDERGYTF
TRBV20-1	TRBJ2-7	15	CSARKSGGHRYEQYF
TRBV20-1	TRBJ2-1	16	CSATPVSGSLDNEQFF
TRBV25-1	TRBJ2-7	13	CASEQRGSYEQYF